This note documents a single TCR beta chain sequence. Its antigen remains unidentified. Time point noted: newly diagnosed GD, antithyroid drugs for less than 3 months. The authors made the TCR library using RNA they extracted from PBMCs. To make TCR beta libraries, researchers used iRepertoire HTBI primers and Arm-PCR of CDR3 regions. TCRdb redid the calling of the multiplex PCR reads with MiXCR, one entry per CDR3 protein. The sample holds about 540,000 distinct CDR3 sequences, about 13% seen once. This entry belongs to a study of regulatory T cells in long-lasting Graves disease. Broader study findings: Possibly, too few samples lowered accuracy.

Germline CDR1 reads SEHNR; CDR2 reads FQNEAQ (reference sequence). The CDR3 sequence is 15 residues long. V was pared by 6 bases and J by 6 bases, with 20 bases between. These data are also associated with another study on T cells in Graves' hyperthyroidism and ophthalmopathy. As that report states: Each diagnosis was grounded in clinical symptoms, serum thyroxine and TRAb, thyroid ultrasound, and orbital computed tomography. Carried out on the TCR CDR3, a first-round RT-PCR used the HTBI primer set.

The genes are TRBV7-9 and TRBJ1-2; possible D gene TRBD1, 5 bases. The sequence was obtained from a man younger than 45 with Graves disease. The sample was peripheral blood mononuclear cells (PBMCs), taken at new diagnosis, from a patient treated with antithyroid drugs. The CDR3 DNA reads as TGTGCCAGCAGTGGTCTCGGGACGGTTTTTGATGGCTACACCTTC. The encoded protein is CASSGLGTVFDGYTF.